The 15 T cell receptor beta chains listed next were all sequenced from one sample in a study of T-cell memory formation after mild COVID-19. TCRdb re-analysed the 5' RACE reads in MiXCR, keeping a single row per CDR3 protein. The table shows 400,000 or so distinct CDR3 sequences, with over 15% occurring only once. Sequenced input: PBMCs or a T cell subset sorted from them (not recorded which). The receptors come from an adult woman who had mild COVID-19 (a few samples of this study predate the infection). Cell type and time point are not known.

V usage is TRBV7-9 and J usage is TRBJ1-1; 7 bases fit TRBD1. With 8 bases clipped from V and 0 bases from J, the junction kept 0 bases outside the gene matches. Germline values: CDR1 SEHNR, CDR2 FQNEAQ (reference sequence). This CDR3 has 12 amino acids. CDR3 region: CASGTVNTEAFF. The CDR3, as DNA: TGTGCCAGCGGGACAGTGAACACTGAAGCTTTCTTT.

As DNA, the CDR3 is TGTGCCAGCAGTTCGAGCGGTAGCGGGGGGGCAGGTTACAATGAGCAGTTCTTC. This translates into CASSSSGSGGAGYNEQFF. This chain links TRBV12-3 or TRBV12-4 with TRBJ2-1; 11 bases fit TRBD2. CDR3 length equals 18 residues. The ends lost 4 bases at V and 4 bases at J; junction bases unmatched: 12.

The V gene is TRBV12-3 or TRBV12-4, the J gene TRBJ1-1, with D possibly TRBD1 on 6 matching bases. Trimming shortened V by 5 bases and J by 8 bases, and 15 bases separated the two germline ends. There are 13 residues in the CDR3. CDR3 in amino acids: CASSRKRTVEAFF. DNA for the CDR3: TGTGCCAGCAGTCGCAAGAGGACAGTCGAAGCTTTCTTT.

The chain is built from TRBV7-3 and TRBJ2-2; D is unresolved. Germline values: CDR1 SGHTA, CDR2 FQGTGA. With 0 bases removed from V and 6 bases from J, the gap between germline ends came to 14 bases. This CDR3 contains 16 residues. The CDR3 region is CASSLTQIQGAGELFF. The CDR3 DNA follows: TGTGCCAGCAGCTTAACCCAGATCCAAGGCGCCGGGGAGCTGTTTTTT.

This chain connects TRBV3-1 to TRBJ1-1, with D possibly TRBD1 on 5 matching bases. V gave up 4 bases and J gave up 0 bases, with 12 bases separating them. This CDR3 is 15 amino acids long. Looked up from germline, CDR1 is LGHDT and CDR2 is YNNKEL (reference sequence). In DNA form, the CDR3 reads TGTGCCAGCAGCCCGGGACGGCTCATGAACACTGAAGCTTTCTTT. Translating it yields CASSPGRLMNTEAFF.

This clonotype was seen more than once but under ten times. V usage is TRBV7-2 and J usage is TRBJ2-1; D remains unclear. V lost 2 bases to trimming and J lost 5 bases, with 16 bases between them. CDR1 SGHTA and CDR2 FQGNSA come from the germline V gene. CDR3 size: 16 residues. The CDR3 spells CASSLLSTTRHNEQFF. Here the CDR3 DNA reads TGTGCCAGCAGCTTATTATCCACAACTCGCCACAATGAGCAGTTCTTC. The whole variable domain, remainder taken from reference TRBV7-2 and TRBJ2-1, is GAGVSQSPSNKVTEKGKDVELRCDPISGHTALYWYRQSLGQGLEFLIYFQGNSAPDKSGLPSDRFSAERTGGSVSTLTIQRTQQEDSAVYLCASSLLSTTRHNEQFFGPGTRLTVL.

This clonotype came up a few times. This chain joins TRBV29-1 and TRBJ1-5; no clear D gene. The length of the CDR3 is 13 residues. V lost 3 bases to trimming and J lost 0 bases, with 6 bases between them. Germline V gene lookup returns CDR1 SQVTM and CDR2 ANQGSEA. The CDR3: CSVEGGSNQPQHF. In DNA, the CDR3 is TGCAGCGTTGAGGGAGGTAGCAATCAGCCCCAGCATTTT.

This clonotype was seen repeatedly, ten times or more. The DNA of the CDR3 is TGTGCCAGCAGCCAAGGCCAGGGGGAATACAATGAGCAGTTCTTC. Protein: CASSQGQGEYNEQFF. This chain connects TRBV4-2 to TRBJ2-1, with 7 bases matching TRBD1. The germline V gene encodes CDR1 LGHNA and CDR2 YNFKEQ. The CDR3 contains 15 residues. Trimming took 1 base from V and 4 from J; bases not matched to a gene: 4.

This clonotype was observed a single time. The chain combines TRBV14 with TRBJ2-2, with a possible D match to TRBD1 (6 bases). The V end lost 0 bases, the J end lost 9 bases, and 11 bases lay between the germline ends. The V gene's germline CDR1 is SGHDN and CDR2 FVKESK. CDR3 length: 14 residues. This chain's CDR3 is CASSQEWGPRELFF. In DNA form, the CDR3 reads TGTGCCAGCAGCCAAGAATGGGGGCCACGGGAGCTGTTTTTT.

This clonotype was detected only a few times. V and J are TRBV12-3 or TRBV12-4 and TRBJ1-5; D gene uncertain. V lost 7 bases and J lost 6, with 10 bases in between. This CDR3 is built from 12 residues. CDR3 sequence: CASTRPGQPQHF. In DNA, the CDR3 is TGTGCCAGCACTCGGCCCGGTCAGCCCCAGCATTTT.

This clonotype was found a few times. The chain is built from TRBV12-3 or TRBV12-4 and TRBJ2-3; 11 nucleotides line up with TRBD2. After removal of 4 bases from V and 2 bases from J, the junction contained 14 bases not matched to a gene. The CDR3 totals 19 residues. CDR3 coding DNA: TGTGCCAGCAGTTCTCCCAGGGGGCTAGCGGGAGGAACCACAGATACGCAGTATTTT. It is translated as CASSSPRGLAGGTTDTQYF.

The CDR3 sequence is CASSLVADFSVEVDTQYF. CDR3 bases: TGTGCCAGCAGCTTAGTAGCGGATTTTAGCGTAGAGGTAGATACGCAGTATTTT. The rearrangement joins TRBV7-2 to TRBJ2-3; D perhaps matches TRBD2 (6 bases). This CDR3 contains 18 residues. The germline V and J ends were trimmed by 1 base and 5 bases, with 22 bases remaining between them. In germline, CDR1 is SGHTA, CDR2 FQGNSA.

The sample holds a few counts of this clonotype. The chain joins TRBV12-3 or TRBV12-4 to TRBJ2-7, with 7 bases that match TRBD2. V gave up 7 bases and J gave up 4 bases; unmatched junction bases: 10. This CDR3 is 14 amino acids long. This chain's CDR3 is CASTSGMEGYEQYF. DNA of the CDR3: TGTGCCAGCACAAGCGGGATGGAGGGTTACGAGCAGTACTTC.

The genes are TRBV25-1 and TRBJ1-5; 7 positions match TRBD1. V shed 3 bases and J 3 bases; nucleotides not matched to a gene: 2. CDR3 length: 14 amino acids. From germline, CDR1 is MGHDK and CDR2 SYGVNS. As DNA, the CDR3 is TGTGCCAGCAGTGAGACAGGGAACAATCAGCCCCAGCATTTT. It specifies CASSETGNNQPQHF.

This clonotype was recorded a few times. V usage is TRBV29-1 and J usage is TRBJ1-1, with D possibly matching TRBD1 (5 bases). Germline CDR1 is SQVTM and CDR2 is ANQGSEA. This CDR3 region has 14 residues. V was shortened by 5 bases and J by 4 bases, with 17 bases between the two germline ends. CDR3 bases: TGCAGCGTTCTCCAGGGAATCTTAGGCACTGAAGCTTTCTTT. Translated: CSVLQGILGTEAFF.